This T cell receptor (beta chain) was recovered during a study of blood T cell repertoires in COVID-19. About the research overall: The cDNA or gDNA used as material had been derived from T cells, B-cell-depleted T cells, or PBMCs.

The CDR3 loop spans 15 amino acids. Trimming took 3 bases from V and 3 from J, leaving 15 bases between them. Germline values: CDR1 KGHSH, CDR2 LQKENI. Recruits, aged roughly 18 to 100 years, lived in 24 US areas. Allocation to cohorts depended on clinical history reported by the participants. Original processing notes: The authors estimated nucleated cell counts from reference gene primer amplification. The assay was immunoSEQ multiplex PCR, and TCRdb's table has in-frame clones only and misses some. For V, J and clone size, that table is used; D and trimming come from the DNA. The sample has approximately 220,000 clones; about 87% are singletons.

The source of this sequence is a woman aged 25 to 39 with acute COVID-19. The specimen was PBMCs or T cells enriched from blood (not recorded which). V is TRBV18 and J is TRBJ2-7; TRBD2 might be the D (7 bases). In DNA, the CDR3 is TGTGCCAGCTCACCCGGGGCGGGGGCCCTCTACGAGCAGTACTTC. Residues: CASSPGAGALYEQYF. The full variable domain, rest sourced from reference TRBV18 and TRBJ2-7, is NAGVMQNPRHLVRRRGQEARLRCSPMKGHSHVYWYRQLPEEGLKFMVYLQKENIIDESGMPKERFSAEFPKEGPSILRIQQVVRGDSAAYFCASSPGAGALYEQYFGPGTRLTVT.